This T cell receptor (beta chain) was identified during a study of T cells in Graves' hyperthyroidism and ophthalmopathy. RNA transcripts yielded amplified TCR beta CDR3 regions. HTBI primers were the set used in a first-round RT-PCR of the TCR CDR3. TCRdb reanalysed the multiplex PCR reads using MiXCR and keeps one entry per CDR3 protein. The profile shows under 800,000 distinct CDR3 sequences, around 15% of them singletons. Study observations and caveats: Peripheral blood also featured most of the thyroid clonotypes expanded above 0.001.

V was clipped by 6 bases and J by 4 bases, with 15 bases between them. Germline V gene data show CDR1 as KGHSH and CDR2 as LQKENI. CDR3 length: 14 residues. In making diagnoses, clinical symptoms, serum thyroxine and TRAb, thyroid ultrasound and orbital computed tomography were all used. Over 8 ml fresh peripheral blood yielded the PBMCs. This clonotype came up many times. The target antigen is unknown. The rearrangement uses TRBV18 and TRBJ1-2; D may be TRBD1 (5 bases). The sample consisted of blood. This clonotype originated in a woman younger than 35 with Graves' hyperthyroidism. The CDR3 DNA is TGTGCCAGCTCTAGTACACAGGCCTTCTATGGCTACACCTTC. Its protein is CASSSTQAFYGYTF.